Each of the 2 T cell receptor beta chains below was sequenced from the same sample in a study of blood T cell repertoires in COVID-19. Only in-frame clones appear in the TCRdb table, and some are missing; sequencing was by immunoSEQ multiplex PCR. The sample records some 110,000 clones, roughly nine tenths being singletons. Sequencing was carried out using peripheral blood. These receptors originate from a human donor with active COVID-19. The donor label of this sample is uncertain.

The chain is built from TRBV15 and TRBJ2-2; 7 positions match TRBD2. Looked up from germline, CDR1 is LNHNV and CDR2 is YYDKDF (reference sequence). This CDR3 is built from 14 residues. V was pared by 8 bases and J by 4 bases, with 7 bases of the junction left unmatched. The CDR3 nucleotides read TGTGCCACCGCTGGGCTAGCGGCCACCGGGGAGCTGTTTTTT. It specifies CATAGLAATGELFF.

The rearrangement joins TRBV7-2 to TRBJ2-3; 16 nucleotides agree with TRBD2. The germline V gene encodes CDR1 SGHTA and CDR2 FQGNSA. This CDR3 is built from 17 residues. J gave up 6 bases and V 1 base, and 4 bases lay outside the gene matches. This CDR3 is CASSLVGTSGGGDTQYF. In DNA form, the CDR3 reads TGTGCCAGCAGCTTAGTTGGGACTAGCGGGGGGGGCGATACGCAGTATTTT.